The 25 T cell receptor beta chains in this list originate from one sample, sequenced in a study of blood T cell repertoires in COVID-19. The table came from immunoSEQ multiplex PCR; TCRdb's copy has only in-frame clones and leaves some out. The sample has 250,000 to 350,000 clones, approximately 88% seen once; the top ten hold 6.4%. Sequenced: peripheral blood. These receptors were collected from a young man who had recovered from COVID-19.

The V call is TRBV12-3 or TRBV12-4, the J call TRBJ2-7; D is perhaps TRBD2 (6 bases). The CDR3 is made up of 13 amino acids. V was clipped by 6 bases and J by 7 bases, with 16 bases between them. The chain's CDR3 is CASSPTLGLEQYF. The CDR3 nucleotides read TGTGCCAGCAGCCCCACCCTAGGACTAGAGCAGTACTTC.

The V and J genes are TRBV18 and TRBJ1-4; D is unclear. CDR3 length equals 16 residues. Germline V gene lookup returns CDR1 KGHSH and CDR2 LQKENI. V lost 3 bases and J lost 0, with 11 bases in between. The CDR3 spells CASSPPSTTTNEKLFF. As DNA, the CDR3 is TGTGCCAGCTCACCCCCGTCGACAACAACTAATGAAAAACTGTTTTTT.

This clone was seen just once. This chain connects TRBV12-3 or TRBV12-4 to TRBJ2-7, with TRBD2 identical over 7 bases. J gave up 6 bases and V 4 bases, and 3 bases lay outside the gene matches. CDR3 size: 12 residues. CDR3 sequence: CASSWGGTEQYF. In DNA, the CDR3 is TGTGCCAGCAGTTGGGGGGGGACCGAGCAGTACTTC.

CDR3: CASTYGARTEAFF. CDR3 DNA sequence: TGTGCCAGTACCTATGGGGCACGCACTGAAGCTTTCTTT. This chain links TRBV19 with TRBJ1-1, with D perhaps matching TRBD1 (5 bases). Per the germline V gene, CDR1 is LNHDA and CDR2 is SQIVND (reference sequence). This CDR3 region has 13 residues. The V and J ends lost 7 bases and 4 bases respectively, with 13 bases between them. Using reference TRBV19 and TRBJ1-1 for the parts outside the CDR3, the full variable domain is DGGITQSPKYLFRKEGQNVTLSCEQNLNHDAMYWYRQDPGQGLRLIYYSQIVNDFQKGDIAEGYSVSREKKESFPLTVTSAQKNPTAFYLCASTYGARTEAFFGQGTRLTVV.

The rearrangement links TRBV18 to TRBJ1-3, with 7 bases matching TRBD1. The junction had 13 bases not matched to a gene; V was cut back by 3 bases and J by 2 bases. Germline V gives CDR1 KGHSH, CDR2 LQKENI. The CDR3 covers 18 residues. The CDR3 region is CASSPPARGALTGNTIYF. For the CDR3, the DNA is TGTGCCAGCTCACCCCCGGCCAGGGGGGCGCTTACTGGAAACACCATATATTTT.

This clone was picked up one time. V gene TRBV9 combines with J gene TRBJ1-3; D possibly corresponds to TRBD1 (5 bases). Germline V gene data show CDR1 as SGDLS and CDR2 as YYNGEE. This CDR3 comprises 14 residues. The ends were cut back, 4 bases at V and 3 bases at J, with 11 bases in the middle. The CDR3 here is CASSRDSFGNTIYF. Written as DNA, the CDR3 is TGTGCCAGCAGCCGTGACAGTTTTGGAAACACCATATATTTT.

The V and J genes are TRBV27 and TRBJ2-3, with D possibly TRBD2 on 5 matching bases. Germline CDR1 is MNHEY and CDR2 is SMNVEV (reference sequence). CDR3 size: 15 residues. Trimming took off 2 bases at V and 2 bases at J, with 11 bases between the two ends. The DNA of the CDR3 is TGTGCCAGCAGTTTAACTAGTTTACCCACAGATACGCAGTATTTT. It is translated as CASSLTSLPTDTQYF.

This chain joins TRBV6-6 and TRBJ2-1; 11 positions agree with TRBD2. The CDR3 sequence is 16 residues long. J was trimmed by 4 bases and V by 4 bases; bases with no gene match: 6. Germline loops: CDR1 MNHNY, CDR2 SVGAGI (reference sequence). The chain's CDR3 is CASSSLLAGAYNEQFF. The CDR3 coding sequence is TGTGCCAGCAGTTCCCTACTAGCGGGGGCATACAATGAGCAGTTCTTC.

The chain links TRBV5-6 to TRBJ2-5, with TRBD2 identical over 13 bases. CDR3 length: 15 amino acids. Germline V gene sequence: CDR1 SGHDT, CDR2 YYEEEE. The V segment lost 1 base and the J segment 3 bases; nucleotides outside the gene matches: 0. CDR3 DNA sequence: TGTGCCAGCAGCTTGACTAGCGGGGGGGAAGAGACCCAGTACTTC. This codes for CASSLTSGGEETQYF.

The V gene is TRBV28, the J gene TRBJ2-5; 7 bases line up with TRBD1. The junction had 9 bases not matched to a gene; V was cut back by 4 bases and J by 4 bases. This CDR3 is built from 15 residues. Germline V lookup: CDR1 MDHEN, CDR2 SYDVKM. CDR3 protein: CASSSPGTEGETQYF. The CDR3 coding sequence is TGTGCCAGCAGTTCCCCCGGGACAGAGGGAGAGACCCAGTACTTC.

The rearrangement links TRBV19 to TRBJ1-1, with 12 bases aligning to TRBD1. Germline CDR1 LNHDA, CDR2 SQIVND (reference sequence). Germline trimming cut 3 bases from V and 4 bases from J; bases unmatched to any gene: 6. The CDR3 contains 16 residues. CDR3 DNA sequence: TGTGCCAGTAGTATCGGGGACAGGGGGCTAATCACTGAAGCTTTCTTT. Amino acid sequence: CASSIGDRGLITEAFF.

The gene calls are TRBV7-9 and TRBJ2-4; 8 bases are shared with TRBD1. Germline assignment: CDR1 SEHNR and CDR2 FQNEAQ (reference sequence). With V trimmed by 2 bases and J by 8 bases, 14 bases remained unmatched. The CDR3 runs to 17 residues. The CDR3 nucleotides are TGTGCCAGCAGCTTACTTCTCCGGTCAACAGGGGGACACATTCAGTACTTC. It yields the protein CASSLLLRSTGGHIQYF.

V gene TRBV6-5 combines with J gene TRBJ2-1, with 11 bases aligning to TRBD2. V lost 2 bases, J lost 9 bases, and 3 bases stayed unmatched. The CDR3 is 14 residues long. The germline V gene encodes CDR1 MNHEY and CDR2 SVGAGI. The DNA for the CDR3 is TGTGCCAGCAGTTACCTAGCGGGAGGAGGTGAGCAGTTCTTC. Translation gives CASSYLAGGGEQFF.

This clone was picked up one time. V is TRBV27 and J is TRBJ2-7, with 7 positions matching TRBD1. In germline, CDR1 is MNHEY, CDR2 SMNVEV (reference sequence). CDR3 length equals 13 residues. Unmatched junction bases numbered 4, after V lost 3 bases and J lost 5 bases. CDR3 DNA sequence: TGTGCCAGCAGTTTCCCCACAGGGGACGAGCAGTACTTC. This codes for CASSFPTGDEQYF.

This chain joins TRBV7-2 and TRBJ2-1; D is perhaps TRBD1 (6 bases). Trimming pared 5 bases from V and 4 bases from J, leaving 18 bases between. CDR1 and CDR2 (germline): SGHTA, FQGNSA. There are 16 residues in the CDR3. The CDR3 sequence is CASSPDRPQGYNEQFF. Written as DNA, the CDR3 is TGTGCCAGCAGCCCCGACAGGCCCCAAGGGTACAATGAGCAGTTCTTC. Based on the CDR3 plus reference TRBV7-2 and TRBJ2-1, the full variable domain is GAGVSQSPSNKVTEKGKDVELRCDPISGHTALYWYRQSLGQGLEFLIYFQGNSAPDKSGLPSDRFSAERTGGSVSTLTIQRTQQEDSAVYLCASSPDRPQGYNEQFFGPGTRLTVL.

On this clone itself: The same CDR3 is also encoded by other DNA sequences in this sample. The chain has TRBV27 and TRBJ1-2; the D gene is possibly TRBD1 (6 bases). The length of the CDR3 is 13 residues. The V gene's germline CDR1 is MNHEY and CDR2 SMNVEV (reference sequence). Trimming pared 5 bases from V and 2 bases from J, leaving 9 bases between. The CDR3 loop is CASSPQGNYGYTF. CDR3 DNA sequence: TGTGCCAGCAGTCCTCAGGGGAACTATGGCTACACCTTC.

The CDR3 reads CASSLVVGVANTEAFF. CDR3 nucleotides: TGTGCCAGCAGCTTAGTGGTCGGGGTTGCAAACACTGAAGCTTTCTTT. The chain couples TRBV7-8 to TRBJ1-1; D not certain. The CDR3 loop spans 16 amino acids. Germline assignment: CDR1 SGHVS and CDR2 FQNEAQ. With 1 base removed from V and 2 bases from J, the gap between germline ends came to 14 bases.

The chain couples TRBV7-6 to TRBJ2-7; 9 nucleotides line up with TRBD2. The V gene's germline CDR1 is SGHVS and CDR2 FNYEAQ. The CDR3 has 18 residues. Trimming removed 1 base from V and 6 bases from J; junction bases left unmatched: 16. The DNA for the CDR3 is TGTGCCAGCAGCTTAGAGGCGGGAGGGCCCCAATCTCCTGGCGAGCAGTACTTC. It translates to CASSLEAGGPQSPGEQYF.

The gene calls are TRBV3-1 (or the pseudogene TRBV3-2) and TRBJ1-2, with D possibly being TRBD1 (6 bases). The CDR3 consists of 16 residues. Germline V gene lookup returns CDR1 LGHDT and CDR2 YNNKEL (reference sequence). The V gene lost 3 bases and the J gene lost 5 bases, with 19 bases spanning the gap. CDR3 in amino acids: CASSHILGTLDYGYTF. CDR3 nucleotides: TGTGCCAGCAGCCATATTCTCGGGACATTAGATTATGGCTACACCTTC.

The chain links TRBV3-1 (or the pseudogene TRBV3-2) to TRBJ2-2; TRBD2 might be the D (5 bases). Germline CDR1 is LGHDT and CDR2 is YNNKEL (reference sequence). The CDR3 loop spans 17 amino acids. The V gene lost 1 base and the J gene lost 0 bases, with 12 bases spanning the gap. Here the CDR3 reads CASSQVRRASNTGELFF. The CDR3 nucleotides read TGTGCCAGCAGCCAAGTTAGGCGGGCCTCGAACACCGGGGAGCTGTTTTTT.

CDR3 loop: CATSRDPFGPRGRDTEAFF. The CDR3 coding sequence is TGTGCCACCAGCAGAGATCCCTTTGGGCCCCGGGGTAGGGACACTGAAGCTTTCTTT. This sequence joins TRBV15 and TRBJ1-1, with D unresolved. This CDR3 is built from 19 residues. Germline loops: CDR1 LNHNV, CDR2 YYDKDF (reference sequence). The V gene lost 0 bases and the J gene lost 3 bases, with 23 bases spanning the gap.

The chain links TRBV18 to TRBJ2-7; 10 bases line up with TRBD1. Germline trimming cut 4 bases from V and 4 bases from J; bases unmatched to any gene: 4. The germline gives CDR1 KGHSH, CDR2 LQKENI. The CDR3 loop spans 14 amino acids. The chain's CDR3 is CASSRDRGGYEQYF. The DNA for the CDR3 is TGTGCCAGCTCACGGGACAGGGGAGGTTACGAGCAGTACTTC.

The rearrangement joins TRBV6-5 to TRBJ2-3; D call uncertain. CDR3 length equals 16 residues. Trimming pared 0 bases from V and 4 bases from J, leaving 14 bases between. CDR1 MNHEY and CDR2 SVGAGI come from the germline V gene. CDR3 protein: CASSYSSTGSPDTQYF. CDR3 bases: TGTGCCAGCAGTTACTCTTCGACTGGAAGTCCAGATACGCAGTATTTT.

The CDR3 sequence is CASSSLGMGEKLFF. The DNA of the CDR3 is TGTGCCAGCAGTAGTTTGGGTATGGGCGAAAAACTGTTTTTT. This chain joins TRBV6-5 and TRBJ1-4; D uncertain. Trimming shortened V by 5 bases and J by 8 bases, and 15 bases separated the two germline ends. Germline values: CDR1 MNHEY, CDR2 SVGAGI. The CDR3 length is 14 residues.

The rearrangement joins TRBV5-1 to TRBJ1-2, with 8 nucleotides matching TRBD1. V lost 3 bases, J lost 2 bases, and 9 bases stayed unmatched. The germline gives CDR1 SGHRS, CDR2 YFSETQ. The CDR3 has 16 residues. For the CDR3, the DNA is TGCGCCAGCAGCTCCACCGGACAGGGACGGAACTATGGCTACACCTTC. It codes for CASSSTGQGRNYGYTF.